This TCR beta chain was identified during a study of T cells after yellow fever vaccination (dated by TCRdb to between 2018 and 2020). In the study overall: Libraries from fractions with low cell numbers were prepared with the SMART-Seq v4 Ultra Low Input RNA kit. To track T-cell clones before and after primary and booster YFV17D yellow fever vaccination, bulk TCR alpha and beta repertoires were sequenced longitudinally. Two healthy male donors made up the cohort, one aged 18 to 30 years and the other aged 30 to 40 years. Blood was collected at multiple timepoints before and after primary and secondary immunization, and bulk PBMC replicates and cell subsets were isolated.

The treatment or condition label on this specimen signifies: live attenuated yellow fever vaccine strain. At each blood-draw timepoint, two biological replicates of bulk PBMCs were collected. A standard Ficoll-Paque protocol was used to isolate PBMCs from peripheral blood. RNA was extracted with TriZol from bulk PBMCs, CD4 and CD8 fractions, and dextramer-positive and dextramer-negative fractions. Synthesis of TCR cDNA relied on 5'RACE template switching, a step that introduced a universal primer site along with unique molecular identifiers. cDNA synthesis was primed from both the TCR alpha and TCR beta constant segments. Library amplification involved two PCR steps, and the second step added sample barcodes and sequencing adapters. Sequencing of libraries was done on Illumina HiSeq 2500 (2x100 bp) or NovaSeq (2x150 bp). On the authors' methods: Reads were demultiplexed and collapsed into UMI consensus sequences with MIGEC, and V(D)J alignment was performed with MiXCR. Clonotypes responding to the vaccine were identified with edgeR on replicate PBMC samples, with the criteria of FDR below 0.01 and a log2 fold change above 5 up to day 15. Each bulk clonotype was labeled CD4 or CD8 based on which sequenced repertoire, CD4 or CD8, contained the clonotype at higher abundance. The public sequencing data were trimmed at Q25 with fastp and processed into clonotypes with MiXCR by TCRdb, which kept only in-frame beta chains. Merged by CDR3 protein, the rows form single entries marked with the most common genes and DNA. TCRdb's processing, not the authors' own work, is the source of the V and J calls. For this sample there are approximately 510,000 distinct CDR3 sequences; 20% to 25% appear just once. Roughly a sixth of the sample rests with the top ten.

This clonotype was seen a handful of times. The antigen it binds to is not known. Within one base of it there is no much larger clone, and no base qualities were kept. What the research found in general, with its limitations: Computational filtering was required because FACS-sorted repertoires could contain abundant contaminating clonotypes from the bulk population. Most clones expanded after primary vaccination were re-detected after the booster (96% of CD4 and about 88% of CD8), suggesting broad memory maintenance. A small share of clonotypes was detected in both CD4 and CD8 compartments, with the overlap likely arising from convergent recombination. The secondary T-cell response was found to be weaker but faster than the primary response, with a peak reached on day 5 rather than on day 15. The study included only two donors, which limits how far the findings can be generalized.

The V end gives up 5 bases and the J end 6 bases, leaving 10 bases in the junction not matched to a gene. Via the germline V gene, CDR1 is SGHAT and CDR2 FQNNGV. Including cysteine and phenylalanine, the CDR3 has 16 amino acids. The retained sequence is limited to the CDR3, 48 bases, with the frame set at the first base. This clonotype was sampled from a man in his late teens or twenties who received the YFV17D yellow fever vaccine. The sequenced sample was PBMCs, obtained about 21 days after the first yellow fever vaccination. Recombination connected TRBV11-2 to TRBJ2-2; TRBD1 agrees with 9 junctional bases. The sequenced DNA is TGTGCCAGCAGCCCAGGGGACAGGGTTGACCCCGGGGAGCTGTTTTTT. This translates into CASSPGDRVDPGELFF.